There are many counts of the clone carrying this T cell receptor (beta chain). TCRdb re-called the 5' RACE reads through MiXCR, storing one row per CDR3 protein. This repertoire shows 50,000 to 60,000 distinct CDR3 sequences, around 16% found once; its top ten account for 4.4%. The entry originates in a study of neurological immune-mediated disorders. CDR1 is SEHNR, CDR2 FQNEAQ, per germline (reference sequence). J gave up 3 bases and V 3 bases, and 4 bases lay outside the gene matches. The CDR3 has 15 residues. The sequence came from a man aged 55 to 70 in good health. The gene calls are TRBV7-9 and TRBJ2-7; 11 bases map to TRBD2. The material sequenced was PBMCs. This CDR3 reads CASSFSGRDGYEQYF. CDR3 coding DNA: TGTGCCAGCAGCTTTAGCGGGAGGGACGGCTACGAGCAGTACTTC.